This record covers a single T cell receptor (beta chain). What this receptor recognizes is not known. No base quality values were provided; no much bigger clone lies one nucleotide off. This sample was included in a study of HIV-infected children after antiretroviral therapy interruption (dated by TCRdb to between 2019 and 2020). For the study in its entirety: All eight included children had a CD4+ count above 500 and a viral load below 50 copies/ml, with four on planned treatment interruption and four on continuous treatment. The interruption group had a median age of approximately 9.5 years, compared with 8 years in the continuous treatment group. Exposure to EBV and CMV had been recorded for most participating children. Interruption-arm samples came from week 0, week 12, end of interruption (week 24 or 48), and about 3 years after study end. Continuous-treatment samples were analyzed from corresponding weeks 0, 48 and 150. TCR repertoires were compared between children on planned treatment interruption and children on continuous antiretroviral treatment, alongside thymic output measurements.

The research as a whole found: The naive CD4+ Gini coefficient rose by the end of treatment interruption, suggesting clonal expansion, and returned to baseline by 3 years. The low number of patients is a limitation and the data should be interpreted with caution. The sorted CD45RA+ naive cells might contain minor non-naive CD45RA+ populations, such as EMRA or stem memory cells. In naive CD4+ repertoires of PTI patients, CDR3 sharing between time points fell after interruption began; many sequences were shared between end of interruption and 3 years later.

The treatment or condition label here, explained by the study, means: PENTA 11 planned treatment interruption arm or continuous ART arm. The participants were children from the United Kingdom between 2 and 15 years old who had been on ART with at least three drugs for 24 weeks or longer. Cryopreserved PBMCs with at least 5 million viable cells were required; several candidate patients were excluded for low viable PBMC yield. Naive CD4+ CD45RA+ CD45RO- T cells were FACS-sorted from thawed PBMCs on a FACSAria III cell sorter. After sorting, the cells were fixed and RNA was extracted first with the RNeasy FFPE kit and then with the RNeasy Micro kit. Receptor libraries were prepared by 3' RACE. To correct PCR amplification bias, TCR libraries were generated from RNA with a 3' RACE protocol that used unique molecular identifiers. Up to roughly 12 amplicon libraries were pooled and sequenced on an Illumina MiSeq with v2 2x250 paired-end chemistry. On the authors' methods: Decombinator was used to process the reads, assigning V and J genes and CDR3 and applying barcode-based correction of errors and PCR bias. Before the Gini coefficient was calculated with the R ineq package, repertoires were subsampled to the same depth. CDR3 similarity was assessed with GLIPH, Hamming distance and a shared triplet metric. TCRdb took the public reads, trimmed them with fastp at Q25, ran MiXCR for clone calling and kept in-frame beta chains. A single entry per CDR3 protein holds the most common genes and DNA from its merged rows. The V and J calls reflect TCRdb's pipeline rather than the authors' work. For this sample there are approximately 95,000 distinct CDR3 sequences; roughly 6.7% appear just once. The ten largest clones take up around 1.1% of the sample.

V sheds 4 bases and J sheds 5 bases, leaving 12 bases between their ends. The germline V gene supplies CDR1 SGHDT and CDR2 YYEEEE. The CDR3 spans 13 residues, from the cysteine through the phenylalanine. The sequence is cut down to CDR3 DNA, 39 bases in frame from base 1. The sequence derives from a pool of human donors with HIV. The rearranged chain carries TRBV5-6 and TRBJ1-2; no confident D gene assignment can be made. Material: CD45RA+ CD4+ T cells from PBMCs, pooled from several time points, obtained from a donor given antiretroviral therapy, either interrupted or continuous. The sample's cell subset or site, from its label and the paper: naive CD4+ CD45RA+ CD45RO- T cells. The CDR3 has the sequence CASSPSRKYGYTF. The sequence in DNA is TGTGCCAGCAGCCCCTCGCGTAAATATGGCTACACCTTC.